A single sample is the source of the 6 T cell receptor beta chains below, sequenced in a study of T cells after yellow fever vaccination. TCRdb passed the 5' RACE reads through MiXCR, listing each CDR3 protein once. The sample includes 360,000 or so distinct CDR3 sequences, 11% of them seen just once. The sequencing here drew on PBMCs, taken on the day of the first yellow fever vaccination. These receptors all come from a man in his late teens or twenties who received the YFV17D yellow fever vaccine.

This clonotype was observed a few times. The chain uses TRBV15 and TRBJ2-5; 8 nucleotides agree with TRBD1. Trimming at V came to 8 bases and at J to 6 bases, leaving 11 bases not matched to a gene. The V gene's germline CDR1 is LNHNV and CDR2 YYDKDF (reference sequence). This CDR3 has 14 residues. Here the CDR3 reads CATWLGTGGKTQYF. The CDR3 DNA reads as TGTGCCACCTGGCTGGGGACAGGCGGCAAGACCCAGTACTTC.

This clonotype was counted a few times. This chain uses TRBV28 with TRBJ2-3; D gene uncertain. Deletions cut 3 bases from V and 4 bases from J, with 11 bases between. The CDR3 extends over 14 amino acids. Germline V gene data show CDR1 as MDHEN and CDR2 as SYDVKM. CDR3 region: CASSLSLLADTQYF. The CDR3 bases are TGTGCCAGCAGTTTGAGCCTCCTGGCAGATACGCAGTATTTT.

Only a few counts were recorded for this clonotype. This chain uses TRBV5-5 with TRBJ2-7; D is uncertain. Trimming pared 1 base from V and 2 bases from J, leaving 4 bases between. CDR3 size: 12 residues. CDR1 SGHKS and CDR2 YYEKEE come from the germline V gene (reference sequence). Here the CDR3 reads CASSLTPYEQYV. In DNA, the CDR3 is TGTGCCAGCAGCTTGACCCCCTACGAGCAGTACGTC.

This clonotype was picked up a small number of times. This rearrangement joins TRBV5-4 to TRBJ2-3; 9 bases are shared with TRBD2. The J segment lost 5 bases and the V segment lost 6 bases, leaving 10 bases of the junction unmatched. From germline, CDR1 is SGHNT and CDR2 YYREEE (reference sequence). The CDR3 has 15 residues. The CDR3 sequence: CASTMGGSGGDTQYF. For the CDR3, the DNA is TGTGCCAGCACCATGGGAGGTAGCGGGGGAGATACGCAGTATTTT. The variable domain in full, completed from reference TRBV5-4 and TRBJ2-3, reads ETGVTQSPTHLIKTRGQQVTLRCSSQSGHNTVSWYQQALGQGPQFIFQYYREEENGRGNFPPRFSGLQFPNYSSELNVNALELDDSALYLCASTMGGSGGDTQYFGPGTRLTVL.

The genes are TRBV28 and TRBJ2-2; 7 positions match TRBD2. The junction had 9 bases not matched to a gene; V was cut back by 6 bases and J by 5 bases. Germline V CDR1 and CDR2: MDHEN, SYDVKM. The length of the CDR3 is 15 residues. For the CDR3, the DNA is TGTGCCAGCAGGAATACGTGGGGGGGTACCGGGGAGCTGTTTTTT. Its protein is CASRNTWGGTGELFF. Complete variable domain (other parts from reference TRBV28 and TRBJ2-2): DVKVTQSSRYLVKRTGEKVFLECVQDMDHENMFWYRQDPGLGLRLIYFSYDVKMKEKGDIPEGYSVSREKKERFSLILESASTNQTSMYLCASRNTWGGTGELFFGEGSRLTVL.

V gene TRBV12-3 or TRBV12-4 combines with J gene TRBJ1-5; a weak D match, TRBD1 (6 bases). This CDR3 region has 14 residues. Deletions cut 5 bases from V and 6 bases from J, with 14 bases between. The CDR3 coding sequence is TGTGCCAGCAGTCACCCGGGGGCGGGTCAGCCCCAGCATTTT. It translates to CASSHPGAGQPQHF.